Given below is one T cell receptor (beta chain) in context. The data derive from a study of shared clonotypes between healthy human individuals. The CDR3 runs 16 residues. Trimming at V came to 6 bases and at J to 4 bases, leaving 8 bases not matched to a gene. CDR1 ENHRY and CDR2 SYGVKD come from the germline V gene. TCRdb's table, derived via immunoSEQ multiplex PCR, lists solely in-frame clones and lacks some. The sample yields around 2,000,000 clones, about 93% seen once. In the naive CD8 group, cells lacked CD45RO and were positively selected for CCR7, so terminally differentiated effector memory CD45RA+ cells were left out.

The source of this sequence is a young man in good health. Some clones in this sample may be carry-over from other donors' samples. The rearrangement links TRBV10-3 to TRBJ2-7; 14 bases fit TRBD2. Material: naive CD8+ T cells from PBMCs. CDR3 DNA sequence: TGTGCCATCAGATTGGGGACTAGCGGGAGTAATTACGAGCAGTACTTC. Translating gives CAIRLGTSGSNYEQYF.